This T cell receptor beta chain was documented in a study of long-term antiretroviral therapy in people with HIV. Broader study findings: Spans of CDR3 length were tighter for HIV repertoires than for controls. The data indicate that diversity increased after ART but remained below transplant donor controls.

Treatment for every participant with HIV took place in the United States. Prior to DNA extraction, the samples held about 0.95-10 million cryopreserved PBMC. To note about this clone: What it binds is unknown.

Sequencing used immunoSEQ v3.0 at survey level. The data were produced by immunoSEQ multiplex PCR, yet TCRdb's version contains in-frame clones alone and is incomplete. Here the sample spans 35,000 or so clones, roughly 81% being singletons. V lost 2 bases to trimming and J lost 2 bases, with 9 bases between them. The length of the CDR3 is 15 residues. Germline lookup yields CDR1 SNHLY and CDR2 FYNNEI. The chain links TRBV2 to TRBJ2-2; D remains unclear. This TCR came from a woman in her 30s with HIV. The sequencing used unsorted PBMCs, collected roughly 2.9 years before starting antiretroviral therapy. CDR3 coding DNA: TGTGCCAGCAGTGAAATGGAGCCTAACACCGGGGAGCTGTTTTTT. This translates into CASSEMEPNTGELFF.